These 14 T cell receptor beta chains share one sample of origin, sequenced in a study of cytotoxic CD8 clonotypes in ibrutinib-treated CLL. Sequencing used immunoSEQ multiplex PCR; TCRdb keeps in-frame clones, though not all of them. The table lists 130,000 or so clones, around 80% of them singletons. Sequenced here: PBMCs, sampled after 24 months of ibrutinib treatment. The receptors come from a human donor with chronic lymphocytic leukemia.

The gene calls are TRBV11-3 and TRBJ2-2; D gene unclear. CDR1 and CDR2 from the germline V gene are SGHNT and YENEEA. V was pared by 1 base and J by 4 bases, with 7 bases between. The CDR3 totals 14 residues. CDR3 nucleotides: TGTGCCAGCAGCTTAGCGACAATCACCGGGGAGCTGTTTTTT. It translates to CASSLATITGELFF.

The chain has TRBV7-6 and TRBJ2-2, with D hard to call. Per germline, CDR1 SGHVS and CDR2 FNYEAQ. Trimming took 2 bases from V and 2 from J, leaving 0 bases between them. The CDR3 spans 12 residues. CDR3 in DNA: TGTGCCAGCAGCTTAAACACCGGGGAGCTGTTTTTT. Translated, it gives CASSLNTGELFF.

The CDR3 DNA sequence: TGTGCCAGCAGTCCGACAGGGCCCCTTGAGGTTGATACGCAGTATTTT. Protein: CASSPTGPLEVDTQYF. The chain couples TRBV28 to TRBJ2-3, with 7 bases aligning to TRBD1. CDR1 and CDR2 (germline): MDHEN, SYDVKM. The CDR3 is 16 residues long. Trimming removed 5 bases from V and 6 bases from J; junction bases left unmatched: 14.

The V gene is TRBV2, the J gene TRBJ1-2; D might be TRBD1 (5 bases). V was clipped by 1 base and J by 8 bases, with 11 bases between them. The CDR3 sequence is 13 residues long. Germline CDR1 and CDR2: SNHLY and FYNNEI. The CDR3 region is CASSEVLGEGYTF. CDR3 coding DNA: TGTGCCAGCAGTGAAGTTTTAGGGGAGGGCTACACCTTC.

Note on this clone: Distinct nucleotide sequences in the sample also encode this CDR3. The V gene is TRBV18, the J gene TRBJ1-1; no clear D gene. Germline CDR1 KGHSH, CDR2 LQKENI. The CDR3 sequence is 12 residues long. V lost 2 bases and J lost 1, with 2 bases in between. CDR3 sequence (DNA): TGTGCCAGCTCACCAGGGAACACTGAAGCTTTCTTT. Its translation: CASSPGNTEAFF.

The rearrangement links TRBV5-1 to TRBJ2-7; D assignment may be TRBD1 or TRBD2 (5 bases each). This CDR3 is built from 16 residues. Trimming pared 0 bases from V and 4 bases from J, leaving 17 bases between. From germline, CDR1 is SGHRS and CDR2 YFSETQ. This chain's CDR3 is CASSLASFIWGYEQYF. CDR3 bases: TGCGCCAGCAGCTTGGCGAGTTTCATCTGGGGGTACGAGCAGTACTTC. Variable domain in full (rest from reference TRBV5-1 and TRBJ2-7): KAGVTQTPRYLIKTRGQQVTLSCSPISGHRSVSWYQQTPGQGLQFLFEYFSETQRNKGNFPGRFSGRQFSNSRSEMNVSTLELGDSALYLCASSLASFIWGYEQYFGPGTRLTVT.

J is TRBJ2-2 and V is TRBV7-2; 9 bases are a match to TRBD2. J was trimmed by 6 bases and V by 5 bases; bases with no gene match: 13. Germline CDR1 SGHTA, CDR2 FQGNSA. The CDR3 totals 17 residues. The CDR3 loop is CASSTLPGTSFAGELFF. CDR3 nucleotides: TGTGCCAGCAGCACGCTACCCGGGACTAGCTTTGCCGGGGAGCTGTTTTTT.

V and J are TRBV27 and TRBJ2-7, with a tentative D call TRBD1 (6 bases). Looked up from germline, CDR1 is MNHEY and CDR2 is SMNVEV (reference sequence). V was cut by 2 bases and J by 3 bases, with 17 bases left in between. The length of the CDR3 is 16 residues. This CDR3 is CASSLHTGKKGYEQYF. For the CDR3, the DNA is TGTGCCAGCAGTTTACATACAGGGAAGAAGGGCTACGAGCAGTACTTC.

The CDR3 region is CASSPTGGGSNQPQHF. The CDR3 DNA follows: TGTGCCAGCAGCCCAACAGGGGGTGGTAGCAATCAGCCCCAGCATTTT. V gene TRBV7-8 combines with J gene TRBJ1-5; 8 nucleotides line up with TRBD1. CDR3 length equals 16 residues. Germline values: CDR1 SGHVS, CDR2 FQNEAQ. V was clipped by 5 bases and J by 0 bases; unmatched bases: 6.

CDR3 coding DNA: TGTGCCATCAGTGACAGCCTCTCTGGAAACACCATATATTTT. It is translated as CAISDSLSGNTIYF. The rearrangement uses TRBV10-3 and TRBJ1-3; D gene ambiguous. With 3 bases removed from V and 0 bases from J, the gap between germline ends came to 6 bases. CDR3 length equals 14 residues. Looked up from germline, CDR1 is ENHRY and CDR2 is SYGVKD.

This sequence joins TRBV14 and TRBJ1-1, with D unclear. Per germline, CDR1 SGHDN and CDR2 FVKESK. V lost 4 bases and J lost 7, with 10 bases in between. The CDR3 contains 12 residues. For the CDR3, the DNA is TGTGCCAGCAGCCCACAACTTGGTGAAGCTTTCTTT. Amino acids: CASSPQLGEAFF.

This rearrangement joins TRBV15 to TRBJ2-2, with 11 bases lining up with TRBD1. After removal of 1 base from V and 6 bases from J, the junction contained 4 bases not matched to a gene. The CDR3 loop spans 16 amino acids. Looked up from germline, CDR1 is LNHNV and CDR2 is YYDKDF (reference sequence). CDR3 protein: CATSRAQGQGAGELFF. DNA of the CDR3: TGTGCCACCAGCAGAGCTCAGGGACAGGGGGCCGGGGAGCTGTTTTTT.

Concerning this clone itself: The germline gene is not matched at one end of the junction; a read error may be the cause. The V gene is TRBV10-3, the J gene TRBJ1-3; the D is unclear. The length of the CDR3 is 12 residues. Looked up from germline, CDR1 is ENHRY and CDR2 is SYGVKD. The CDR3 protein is CAISGMDLSTQF. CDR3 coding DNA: TGTGCCATCAGTGGGATGGATTTATCGACCCAGTTT.

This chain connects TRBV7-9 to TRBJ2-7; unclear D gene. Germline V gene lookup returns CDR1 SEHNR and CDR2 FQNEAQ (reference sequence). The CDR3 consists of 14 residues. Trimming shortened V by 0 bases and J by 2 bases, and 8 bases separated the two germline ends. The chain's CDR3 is CASSLAAVTYEQYF. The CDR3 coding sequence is TGTGCCAGCAGCTTAGCGGCTGTTACCTACGAGCAGTACTTC.